This TCR beta chain was retrieved from a study of blood T cell repertoires in COVID-19. Across the study: T cells, B-cell-depleted T cells, or PBMCs provided the cDNA or gDNA that served as material.

TCRdb's copy holds only in-frame clones and misses some; the assay was immunoSEQ multiplex PCR. The sample records around 76,000 clones, 81% being singletons. The V gene's germline CDR1 is MNHEY and CDR2 SVGAGI. CDR3 size: 14 residues. After removal of 5 bases from V and 4 bases from J, the junction contained 5 bases not matched to a gene. The chain couples TRBV6-5 to TRBJ1-3; 7 nucleotides agree with TRBD1. The source material was peripheral blood. This sequence was found in a woman between 65 and 79 years old with acute or convalescent COVID-19. Here the CDR3 DNA reads TGTGCCAGCAGTCGGGACAGTCTCGGAAACACCATATATTTT. It translates to CASSRDSLGNTIYF.